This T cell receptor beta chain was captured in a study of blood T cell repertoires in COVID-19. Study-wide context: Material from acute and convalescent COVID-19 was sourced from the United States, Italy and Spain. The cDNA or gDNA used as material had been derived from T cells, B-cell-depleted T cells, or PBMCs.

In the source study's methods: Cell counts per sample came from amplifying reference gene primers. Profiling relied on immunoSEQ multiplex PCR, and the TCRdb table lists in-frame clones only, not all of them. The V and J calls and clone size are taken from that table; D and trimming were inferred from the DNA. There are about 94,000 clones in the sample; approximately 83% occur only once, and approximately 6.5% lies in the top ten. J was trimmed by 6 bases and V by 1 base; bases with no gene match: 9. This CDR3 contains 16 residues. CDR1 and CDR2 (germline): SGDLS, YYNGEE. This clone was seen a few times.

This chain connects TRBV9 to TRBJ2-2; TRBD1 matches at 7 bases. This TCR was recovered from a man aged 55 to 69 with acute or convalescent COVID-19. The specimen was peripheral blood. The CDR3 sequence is CASSVNPRDRPGELFF. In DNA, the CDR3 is TGTGCCAGCAGCGTAAACCCCCGGGACAGACCCGGGGAGCTGTTTTTT.